A single sample is the source of the 12 T cell receptor beta chains below, sequenced in a study of blood T cell repertoires in COVID-19. The method was immunoSEQ multiplex PCR; TCRdb's version includes in-frame clones alone and lacks a portion of them. The table shows roughly 320,000 clones, with over 90% occurring only once. Sequenced: PBMCs or T cells enriched from blood (not recorded which). The receptors derive from a young woman who had been exposed to COVID-19.

This clone was recorded only once. The chain uses TRBV19 and TRBJ2-7, with 7 bases aligning to TRBD1. Germline V gene sequence: CDR1 LNHDA, CDR2 SQIVND (reference sequence). V was clipped by 5 bases and J by 5 bases; unmatched bases: 3. The CDR3 totals 12 residues. This CDR3 is CASSRQGNEQYF. In nucleotides, the CDR3 is TGTGCCAGTAGTCGACAGGGAAACGAGCAGTACTTC.

The table lists this clone with a count of one. This chain links TRBV7-6 with TRBJ2-5, with D possibly TRBD2 on 6 matching bases. The germline V gene encodes CDR1 SGHVS and CDR2 FNYEAQ. The CDR3 contains 15 residues. V was pared by 5 bases and J by 2 bases, with 15 bases between. CDR3 residues: CASSPTPAGQETQYF. The CDR3 coding sequence is TGTGCCAGCAGCCCGACCCCGGCGGGACAAGAGACCCAGTACTTC.

The J gene is TRBJ2-5, the V gene TRBV4-1, with 9 bases aligning to TRBD2. The CDR3 is made up of 16 amino acids. Unmatched junction bases numbered 7, after V lost 1 base and J lost 4 bases. Germline V gene data show CDR1 as MGHRA and CDR2 as YSYEKL. The CDR3 DNA sequence: TGCGCCAGCAGCCAAGTAGCGGGGGTGATCTTAGAGACCCAGTACTTC. Its translation: CASSQVAGVILETQYF.

The V gene is TRBV6-5, the J gene TRBJ1-1, with D uncertain. Germline CDR1 is MNHEY and CDR2 is SVGAGI. This CDR3 is built from 14 residues. Trimming stripped 6 bases from V and 1 base from J, with 12 bases between. The DNA for the CDR3 is TGTGCCAGCAGGTCTGCTCGGGGGAACACTGAAGCTTTCTTT. Encoded protein: CASRSARGNTEAFF.

The count of this clone is one. J is TRBJ1-2 and V is TRBV19; 8 bases align to TRBD1. The V gene end was trimmed by 3 bases and the J gene end by 2 bases; junction bases not matched to a gene: 8. Germline V gene data show CDR1 as LNHDA and CDR2 as SQIVND (reference sequence). The CDR3 totals 16 residues. CDR3 bases: TGTGCCAGTAGTATTACCCCCGGGACAGGCAACTATGGCTACACCTTC. Translated: CASSITPGTGNYGYTF.

V is TRBV6-5 and J is TRBJ2-2; D is ambiguous. The CDR3 loop spans 12 amino acids. The V end lost 5 bases, the J end lost 7 bases, and 8 bases lay between the germline ends. The germline CDR1 and CDR2 sequences are MNHEY and SVGAGI. The DNA for the CDR3 is TGTGCCAGCAGTCCCTTCGGCGGGGAGCTGTTTTTT. This codes for CASSPFGGELFF.

The rearrangement links TRBV5-6 to TRBJ2-7, with D possibly TRBD1 on 5 matching bases. The CDR3 spans 12 residues. Germline V gene sequence: CDR1 SGHDT, CDR2 YYEEEE. V lost 3 bases, J lost 12 bases, and 16 bases lay in between. The CDR3 region has the DNA TGTGCCAGCAGCTGGGGCCCCAGGGCCCCGTACTTC. It specifies CASSWGPRAPYF.

The genes are TRBV7-8 and TRBJ2-7; unclear D gene. Trimming removed 1 base at V and 4 bases at J, with 14 bases between. The CDR3 extends over 15 amino acids. Germline loops: CDR1 SGHVS, CDR2 FQNEAQ. CDR3 coding DNA: TGTGCCAGCAGCTTAGATGGCCAAACAGAGTACGAGCAGTACTTC. Its protein product is CASSLDGQTEYEQYF. The entire variable domain, with the rest obtained from reference TRBV7-8 and TRBJ2-7, is as follows: GAGVSQSPRYKVAKRGQDVALRCDPISGHVSLFWYQQALGQGPEFLTYFQNEAQLDKSGLPSDRFFAERPEGSVSTLKIQRTQQEDSAVYLCASSLDGQTEYEQYFGPGTRLTVT.

This chain links TRBV5-1 with TRBJ2-1, with TRBD1 identical over 7 bases. The CDR3 runs 13 residues. Germline V gene lookup returns CDR1 SGHRS and CDR2 YFSETQ. V lost 3 bases to trimming and J lost 12 bases; unmatched junction nucleotides: 9. DNA for the CDR3: TGCGCCAGCAGCTCAGCCCAGGGGGACAGGCAGTTCTTC. Protein: CASSSAQGDRQFF.

The chain couples TRBV9 to TRBJ1-2; 11 bases agree with TRBD1. The CDR3 extends over 17 amino acids. V dropped 0 bases and J dropped 3; count of bases not matched to a gene: 7. CDR1 is SGDLS, CDR2 YYNGEE, per germline. The CDR3 DNA is TGTGCCAGCAGCGTAGCTTCGGACAGGGGGCCGGACTATGGCTACACCTTC. Translation: CASSVASDRGPDYGYTF.

The chain's CDR3 is CASSPYNQPQHF. In DNA form, the CDR3 reads TGTGCCAGCTCACCCTACAATCAGCCCCAGCATTTT. V and J are TRBV18 and TRBJ1-5, with D hard to call. CDR1 and CDR2 from the germline V gene are KGHSH and LQKENI. The CDR3 extends over 12 amino acids. Trimming pared 3 bases from V and 3 bases from J, leaving 3 bases between.

The chain couples TRBV5-1 to TRBJ2-5; 8 nucleotides match TRBD1. Germline CDR1 reads SGHRS; CDR2 reads YFSETQ. The V segment lost 0 bases and the J segment 0 bases; nucleotides outside the gene matches: 4. The length of the CDR3 is 16 residues. CDR3 amino acids: CASSLGDRWYQETQYF. Written as DNA, the CDR3 is TGCGCCAGCAGCTTGGGGGACAGGTGGTACCAAGAGACCCAGTACTTC.